This T cell receptor beta chain appears in the sequencing data of a study of cytomegalovirus exposure and HLA in healthy donors. General study findings and limits: The study found most TCR sequences rare, yet found some public TCRs in many donors.

Assay: immunoSEQ multiplex PCR; the TCRdb copy retains only in-frame clones and omits some. The sample has about 150,000 clones; less than 90% are singletons. On this clone: No antigen is known for it.

These donors were members of the approximately 120-subject validation cohort, a group separate from the approximately 620-subject first cohort. Trimming at V came to 1 base and at J to 4 bases, leaving 20 bases not matched to a gene. The germline CDR1 and CDR2 sequences are SGHTA and FQGTGA. The CDR3 runs 23 residues. Sequencing input: PBMCs. The receptor was isolated from a man younger than 30 in good health and CMV-seropositive. V is TRBV7-3 and J is TRBJ2-1; 15 bases agree with TRBD2. The CDR3 is CASSLNWQDGGTSGGPNYNEQFF. In DNA, the CDR3 is TGTGCCAGCAGCTTAAACTGGCAGGACGGCGGGACTAGCGGGGGGCCCAATTACAATGAGCAGTTCTTC.